The 19 T cell receptor beta chains below were found in one sample sequenced in a study of beta chain features in type 1 diabetes. Isolated RNA was reverse transcribed in full, so expressed TCRB transcripts were sequenced. Libraries were prepared by immunoSEQ multiplex PCR; TCRdb keeps only in-frame clonotypes and omits some of them. The sample lists roughly 500,000 clones; about an eighth were seen once. Sequenced material: naive CD4+ T cells from blood. The receptors originated from a woman younger than 30 in good health.

In its sample, this clone was seen a few times. This chain connects TRBV29-1 to TRBJ2-3, with TRBD2 identical over 12 bases. This CDR3 spans 15 amino acids. From germline, CDR1 is SQVTM and CDR2 ANQGSEA. With V trimmed by 6 bases and J by 3 bases, 7 bases remained unmatched. CDR3 sequence (DNA): TGCAGCGTCACAAGACTAGCGGGAGCGACAGATACGCAGTATTTT. This encodes CSVTRLAGATDTQYF.

This clone was recorded a few times. V is TRBV5-1 and J is TRBJ2-3; D unresolved. The CDR3 length is 13 residues. The germline V gene encodes CDR1 SGHRS and CDR2 YFSETQ. V shed 4 bases and J shed 2 bases, with 8 bases lying between them. The CDR3 DNA follows: TGCGCCAGCAGCCCCATGGTCACAGATACGCAGTATTTT. Translated, it gives CASSPMVTDTQYF.

The V gene is TRBV25-1, the J gene TRBJ2-5; perhaps TRBD2 as D (5 bases). Germline V gives CDR1 MGHDK, CDR2 SYGVNS. Between the trimmed V and J ends, which lost 6 bases and 4 bases, there was a span of 15 bases. This CDR3 region has 14 residues. DNA for the CDR3: TGTGCCAGCAGCGCCCAGGAGGCAGCAGAGACCCAGTACTTC. Residues: CASSAQEAAETQYF.

CDR3 sequence: CASRVFGYTF. In DNA form, the CDR3 reads TGTGCCAGCAGGGTCTTTGGCTACACCTTC. The chain employs TRBV2 and TRBJ1-2, with D unclear. Looked up from germline, CDR1 is SNHLY and CDR2 is FYNNEI. This CDR3 is built from 10 residues. V lost 6 bases, J lost 7 bases, and 6 bases lay in between.

This clone was detected a few times. This chain connects TRBV7-2 to TRBJ2-5, with unresolved D. The CDR3 is 15 amino acids. Trimming pared 6 bases from V and 2 bases from J, leaving 16 bases between. Germline V gene data show CDR1 as SGHTA and CDR2 as FQGNSA. For the CDR3, the DNA is TGTGCCAGCAGTCCACAGCTCATTGTTCAAGAGACCCAGTACTTC. Protein product: CASSPQLIVQETQYF.

The V gene is TRBV7-9, the J gene TRBJ2-7; D remains unclear. The germline V gene has CDR1 SEHNR and CDR2 FQNEAQ (reference sequence). V lost 7 bases and J 2 bases, leaving 12 bases between the germline ends. CDR3 size: 13 residues. CDR3 sequence reads: CASNGVNTYEQYF. CDR3 nucleotides: TGTGCCAGCAACGGCGTAAACACCTACGAGCAGTACTTC. The full variable domain, with the rest looked up from reference TRBV7-9 and TRBJ2-7, is DTGVSQNPRHKITKRGQNVTFRCDPISEHNRLYWYRQTLGQGPEFLTYFQNEAQLEKSRLLSDRFSAERPKGSFSTLEIQRTEQGDSAMYLCASNGVNTYEQYFGPGTRLTVT.

V gene TRBV7-3 combines with J gene TRBJ2-5, with a weak D call TRBD2 (6 bases). Trimming cost V 5 bases and J 3 bases, with 10 bases left between them. The V gene's germline CDR1 is SGHTA and CDR2 FQGTGA. The CDR3 extends over 13 amino acids. In nucleotides, the CDR3 is TGTGCCAGCAGCATCAGGAGGGAAGAGACCCAGTACTTC. This codes for CASSIRREETQYF.

This clone was counted only a few times. The genes are TRBV5-1 and TRBJ1-2; D possibly corresponds to TRBD1 (5 bases). The germline V gene has CDR1 SGHRS and CDR2 YFSETQ. CDR3 size: 14 residues. Deletions cut 3 bases from V and 3 bases from J, with 12 bases between. The CDR3 here is CASSSGTADYGYTF. The CDR3 region has the DNA TGCGCCAGCAGCTCTGGGACGGCAGACTATGGCTACACCTTC.

This clone has only a few counts. The chain is built from TRBV29-1 and TRBJ1-2; D is undetermined. The CDR3 is made up of 13 amino acids. Germline CDR1 reads SQVTM; CDR2 reads ANQGSEA. V shed 3 bases and J shed 2 bases, with 10 bases lying between them. The CDR3, as DNA: TGCAGCGTTGACCACTCTTTGAACTATGGCTACACCTTC. It codes for CSVDHSLNYGYTF.

V is TRBV5-1 and J is TRBJ1-1; D is perhaps TRBD1 (5 bases). The germline gives CDR1 SGHRS, CDR2 YFSETQ. Trimming took 9 bases from V and 4 from J, leaving 25 bases between them. The CDR3 consists of 16 residues. In DNA form, the CDR3 reads TGCGCCACAGCCGATAAACCTCAGGGTTCGGGCACTGAAGCTTTCTTT. It codes for CATADKPQGSGTEAFF.

On this clone itself: One junction end disagrees with the germline gene, perhaps due to a read error. The V gene is TRBV28, the J gene TRBJ1-6; possible D gene TRBD1, 6 bases. There are 17 residues in the CDR3. Germline V CDR1 and CDR2: MDHEN, SYDVKM. CDR3 DNA: TGTGCCAGCAGTCCTCCTACGGGGACCGGGACAACCGACCGTGTTCTTTTT. Translating gives CASSPPTGTGTTDRVLF.

This clone came up a few times. This rearrangement joins TRBV10-3 to TRBJ2-7, with 7 bases identical to TRBD2. After removal of 0 bases from V and 7 bases from J, the junction contained 3 bases not matched to a gene. The CDR3 runs 13 residues. Germline V lookup: CDR1 ENHRY, CDR2 SYGVKD. The chain's CDR3 is CAISESGGDEQYV. The CDR3 region has the DNA TGTGCCATCAGTGAGTCTGGGGGGGATGAGCAGTACGTC.

This clone has just a few counts. This chain's CDR3 is CAISENGVLTDTQYF. The CDR3 nucleotides read TGTGCCATCAGTGAGAATGGGGTTTTGACAGATACGCAGTATTTT. The chain recombines TRBV10-3 with TRBJ2-3; the D is unclear. CDR3 length: 15 amino acids. Germline CDR1 is ENHRY and CDR2 is SYGVKD. The germline V and J ends were trimmed by 2 bases and 3 bases, with 12 bases remaining between them.

This clone appeared a few times. This sequence joins TRBV7-6 and TRBJ2-7; 13 nucleotides line up with TRBD2. The CDR3 has 15 amino acids. The germline CDR1 and CDR2 sequences are SGHVS and FNYEAQ. The V segment lost 5 bases and the J segment 3 bases; nucleotides outside the gene matches: 4. For the CDR3, the DNA is TGTGCCAGCAGCCGACTAGCGGGAGGTCACTACGAGCAGTACTTC. This encodes CASSRLAGGHYEQYF.

This clone came up a few times. The chain has TRBV7-6 and TRBJ1-2; no clear D. CDR3 length: 14 amino acids. The ends were cut back, 5 bases at V and 4 bases at J, with 14 bases in the middle. Per the germline V gene, CDR1 is SGHVS and CDR2 is FNYEAQ. This CDR3 reads CASSPWPPSYGYTF. The CDR3 DNA sequence: TGTGCCAGCAGCCCATGGCCCCCTAGCTATGGCTACACCTTC. The full variable domain, in which reference TRBV7-6 and TRBJ1-2 provide the parts outside the CDR3, is GAGVSQSPRYKVTKRGQDVALRCDPISGHVSLYWYRQALGQGPEFLTYFNYEAQQDKSGLPNDRFSAERPEGSISTLTIQRTEQRDSAMYRCASSPWPPSYGYTFGSGTRLTVV.

V usage is TRBV7-6 and J usage is TRBJ2-1; 7 bases match TRBD2. CDR1 and CDR2 from the germline V gene are SGHVS and FNYEAQ. This CDR3 has 16 amino acids. V trimming: 4 bases; J trimming: 9 bases; junction bases outside the gene matches: 15. DNA for the CDR3: TGTGCCAGCAGCTCCGGTATTGAGGGAGGGCAGGGTGAGCAGTTCTTC. Amino acid sequence: CASSSGIEGGQGEQFF.

Only a few counts were recorded for this clone. The chain links TRBV14 to TRBJ2-2, with 10 bases identical to TRBD1. The germline CDR1 and CDR2 sequences are SGHDN and FVKESK. CDR3 length equals 19 residues. With V trimmed by 0 bases and J by 6 bases, 13 bases remained unmatched. Written as DNA, the CDR3 is TGTGCCAGCAGCCAAGAAAAGGCATACCGGGACAGGGGAGCCGGGGAGCTGTTTTTT. Protein: CASSQEKAYRDRGAGELFF. The variable domain in full, completed from reference TRBV14 and TRBJ2-2, reads EAGVTQFPSHSVIEKGQTVTLRCDPISGHDNLYWYRRVMGKEIKFLLHFVKESKQDESGMPNNRFLAERTGGTYSTLKVQPAELEDSGVYFCASSQEKAYRDRGAGELFFGEGSRLTVL.

The V gene is TRBV4-1, the J gene TRBJ2-5; either TRBD1 or TRBD2 may supply D (6 bases each). The CDR3 is 16 amino acids. The germline V gene has CDR1 MGHRA and CDR2 YSYEKL. The V and J ends lost 4 bases and 0 bases respectively, with 15 bases between them. The CDR3 DNA is TGCGCCAGCAGCCGGTACAGAGGGGGGAACCAAGAGACCCAGTACTTC. Translating it yields CASSRYRGGNQETQYF.

This clone was seen only a few times. V and J are TRBV7-2 and TRBJ1-1; D possibly corresponds to TRBD1 (5 bases). Germline assignment: CDR1 SGHTA and CDR2 FQGNSA. There are 14 residues in the CDR3. V was cut by 4 bases and J by 6 bases, with 15 bases left in between. CDR3 nucleotide sequence: TGTGCCAGCAGCTCAACAAGGGGAGTCGCTGAAGCTTTCTTT. This sequence encodes CASSSTRGVAEAFF. The complete variable domain, with remaining parts taken from reference TRBV7-2 and TRBJ1-1, reads GAGVSQSPSNKVTEKGKDVELRCDPISGHTALYWYRQSLGQGLEFLIYFQGNSAPDKSGLPSDRFSAERTGGSVSTLTIQRTQQEDSAVYLCASSSTRGVAEAFFGQGTRLTVV.